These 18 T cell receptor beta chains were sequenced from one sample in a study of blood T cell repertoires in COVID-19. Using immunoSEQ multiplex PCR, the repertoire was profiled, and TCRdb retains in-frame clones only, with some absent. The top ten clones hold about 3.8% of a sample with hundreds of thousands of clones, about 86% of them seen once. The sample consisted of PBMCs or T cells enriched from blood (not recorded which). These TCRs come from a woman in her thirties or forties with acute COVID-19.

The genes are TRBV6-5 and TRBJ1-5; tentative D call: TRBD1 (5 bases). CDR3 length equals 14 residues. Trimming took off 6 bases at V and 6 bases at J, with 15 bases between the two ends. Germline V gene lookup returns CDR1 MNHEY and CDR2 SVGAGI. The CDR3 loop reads CASRQDIRGQPQHF. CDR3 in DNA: TGTGCCAGCAGACAGGACATCCGCGGTCAGCCCCAGCATTTT.

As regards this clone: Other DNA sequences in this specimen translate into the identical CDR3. The CDR3 nucleotides are TGTGCCATCAGGGGACAGGGAGGGGATACGCAGTATTTT. It encodes CAIRGQGGDTQYF. The chain carries TRBV10-3 and TRBJ2-3, with 9 bases lining up with TRBD1. Germline V lookup: CDR1 ENHRY, CDR2 SYGVKD. This CDR3 has 13 amino acids. V trimming: 6 bases; J trimming: 6 bases; junction bases outside the gene matches: 4.

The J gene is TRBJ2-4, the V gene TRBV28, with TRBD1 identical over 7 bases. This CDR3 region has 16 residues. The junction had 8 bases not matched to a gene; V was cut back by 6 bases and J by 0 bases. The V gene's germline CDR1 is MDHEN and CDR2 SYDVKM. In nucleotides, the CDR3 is TGTGCCAGCAGCCGGGGACAGACAATAGCCAAAAACATTCAGTACTTC. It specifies CASSRGQTIAKNIQYF.

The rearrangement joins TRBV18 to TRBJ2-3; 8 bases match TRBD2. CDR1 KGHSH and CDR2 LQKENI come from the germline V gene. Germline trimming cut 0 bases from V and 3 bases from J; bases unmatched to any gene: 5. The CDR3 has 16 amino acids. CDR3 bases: TGTGCCAGCTCACCACCGGCGGGAGGAGGGACAGATACGCAGTATTTT. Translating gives CASSPPAGGGTDTQYF.

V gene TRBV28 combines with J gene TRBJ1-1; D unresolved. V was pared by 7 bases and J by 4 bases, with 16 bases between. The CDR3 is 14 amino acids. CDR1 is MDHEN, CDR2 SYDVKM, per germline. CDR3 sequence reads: CASTLREGFTEAFF. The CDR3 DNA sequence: TGTGCCAGCACACTTCGGGAAGGGTTCACTGAAGCTTTCTTT.

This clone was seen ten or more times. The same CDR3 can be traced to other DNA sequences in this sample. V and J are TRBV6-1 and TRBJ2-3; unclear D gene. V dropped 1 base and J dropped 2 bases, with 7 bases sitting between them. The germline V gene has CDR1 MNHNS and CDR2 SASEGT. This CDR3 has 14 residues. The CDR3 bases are TGTGCCAGCAGTGAAGGACTCACCACAGATACGCAGTATTTT. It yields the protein CASSEGLTTDTQYF.

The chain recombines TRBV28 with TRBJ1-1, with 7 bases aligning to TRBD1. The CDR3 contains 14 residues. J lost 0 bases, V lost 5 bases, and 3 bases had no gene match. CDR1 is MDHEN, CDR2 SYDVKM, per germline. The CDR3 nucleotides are TGTGCCAGCAGTCCAGGGGGATTGAACACTGAAGCTTTCTTT. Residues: CASSPGGLNTEAFF.

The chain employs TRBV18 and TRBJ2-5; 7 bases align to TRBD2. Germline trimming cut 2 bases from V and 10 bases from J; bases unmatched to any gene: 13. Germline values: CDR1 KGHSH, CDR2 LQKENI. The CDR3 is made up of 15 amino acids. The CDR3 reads CASSPGQGPRGDQYF. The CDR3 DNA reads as TGTGCCAGCTCACCAGGCCAGGGCCCCCGGGGGGACCAGTACTTC. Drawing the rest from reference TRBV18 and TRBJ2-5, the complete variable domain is NAGVMQNPRHLVRRRGQEARLRCSPMKGHSHVYWYRQLPEEGLKFMVYLQKENIIDESGMPKERFSAEFPKEGPSILRIQQVVRGDSAAYFCASSPGQGPRGDQYFGPGTRLLVL.

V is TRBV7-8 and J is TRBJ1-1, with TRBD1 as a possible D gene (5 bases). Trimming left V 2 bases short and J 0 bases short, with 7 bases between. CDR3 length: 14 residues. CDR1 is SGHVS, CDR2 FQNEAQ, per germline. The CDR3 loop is CASSLLTVNTEAFF. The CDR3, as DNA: TGTGCCAGCAGCTTATTGACAGTGAACACTGAAGCTTTCTTT. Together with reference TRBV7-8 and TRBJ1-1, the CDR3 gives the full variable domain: GAGVSQSPRYKVAKRGQDVALRCDPISGHVSLFWYQQALGQGPEFLTYFQNEAQLDKSGLPSDRFFAERPEGSVSTLKIQRTQQEDSAVYLCASSLLTVNTEAFFGQGTRLTVV.

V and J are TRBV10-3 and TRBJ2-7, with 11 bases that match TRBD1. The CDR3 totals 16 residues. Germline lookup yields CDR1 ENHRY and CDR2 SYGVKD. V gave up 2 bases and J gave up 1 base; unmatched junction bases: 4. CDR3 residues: CAISERGTGGSYEQYF. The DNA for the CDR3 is TGTGCCATCAGTGAGCGAGGGACAGGGGGGTCCTACGAGCAGTACTTC.

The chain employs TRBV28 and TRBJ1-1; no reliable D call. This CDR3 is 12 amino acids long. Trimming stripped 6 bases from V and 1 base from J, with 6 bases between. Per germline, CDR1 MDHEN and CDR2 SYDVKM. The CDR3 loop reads CASRRGNTEAFF. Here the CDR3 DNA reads TGTGCCAGCAGACGGGGGAACACTGAAGCTTTCTTT.

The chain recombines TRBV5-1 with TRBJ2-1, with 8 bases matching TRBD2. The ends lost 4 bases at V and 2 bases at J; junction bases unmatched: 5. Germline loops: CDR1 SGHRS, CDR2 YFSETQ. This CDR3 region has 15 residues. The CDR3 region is CASSGGRRAYNEQFF. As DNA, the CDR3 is TGCGCCAGCAGCGGCGGGAGGAGAGCCTACAATGAGCAGTTCTTC. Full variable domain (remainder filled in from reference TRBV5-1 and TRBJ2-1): KAGVTQTPRYLIKTRGQQVTLSCSPISGHRSVSWYQQTPGQGLQFLFEYFSETQRNKGNFPGRFSGRQFSNSRSEMNVSTLELGDSALYLCASSGGRRAYNEQFFGPGTRLTVL.

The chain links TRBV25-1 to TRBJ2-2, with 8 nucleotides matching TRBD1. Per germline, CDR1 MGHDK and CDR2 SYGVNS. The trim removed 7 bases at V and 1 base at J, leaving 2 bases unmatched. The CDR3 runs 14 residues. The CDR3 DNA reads TGTGCCAGCACTGACAGGGGGAACACCGGGGAGCTGTTTTTT. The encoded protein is CASTDRGNTGELFF.

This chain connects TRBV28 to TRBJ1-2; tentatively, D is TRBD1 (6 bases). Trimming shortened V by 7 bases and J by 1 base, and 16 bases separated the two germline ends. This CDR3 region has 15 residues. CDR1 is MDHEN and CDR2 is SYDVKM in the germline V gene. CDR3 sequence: CASTPRQAVNYGYTF. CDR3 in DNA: TGTGCCAGCACCCCACGACAGGCGGTTAACTATGGCTACACCTTC.

CDR3 sequence reads: CASSLRHSGNTIYF. The CDR3 nucleotides read TGTGCCAGCAGTTTGCGCCACTCTGGAAACACCATATATTTT. V usage is TRBV28 and J usage is TRBJ1-3; D call uncertain. Trimming removed 3 bases at V and 0 bases at J, with 6 bases between. The CDR3 totals 14 residues. Per germline, CDR1 MDHEN and CDR2 SYDVKM.

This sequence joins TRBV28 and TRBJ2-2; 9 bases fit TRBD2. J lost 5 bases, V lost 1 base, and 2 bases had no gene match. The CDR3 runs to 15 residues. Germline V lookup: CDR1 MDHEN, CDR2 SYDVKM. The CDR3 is CASSLFSGSTGELFF. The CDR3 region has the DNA TGTGCCAGCAGTTTATTTAGCGGGAGTACCGGGGAGCTGTTTTTT. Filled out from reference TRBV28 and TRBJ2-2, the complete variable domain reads DVKVTQSSRYLVKRTGEKVFLECVQDMDHENMFWYRQDPGLGLRLIYFSYDVKMKEKGDIPEGYSVSREKKERFSLILESASTNQTSMYLCASSLFSGSTGELFFGEGSRLTVL.

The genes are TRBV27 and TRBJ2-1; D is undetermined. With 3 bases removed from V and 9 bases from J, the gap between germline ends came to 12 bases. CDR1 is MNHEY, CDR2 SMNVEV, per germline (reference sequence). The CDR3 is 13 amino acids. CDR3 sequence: CASSFSRVGEQFF. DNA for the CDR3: TGTGCCAGCAGTTTTTCGCGAGTCGGTGAGCAGTTCTTC.

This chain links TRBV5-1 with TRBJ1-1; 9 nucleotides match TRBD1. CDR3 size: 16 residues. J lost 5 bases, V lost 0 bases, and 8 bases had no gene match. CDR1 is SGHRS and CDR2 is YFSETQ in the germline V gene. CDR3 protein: CASSLAGQGSWTEAFF. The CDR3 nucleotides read TGCGCCAGCAGCTTGGCGGGACAGGGTTCTTGGACTGAAGCTTTCTTT.